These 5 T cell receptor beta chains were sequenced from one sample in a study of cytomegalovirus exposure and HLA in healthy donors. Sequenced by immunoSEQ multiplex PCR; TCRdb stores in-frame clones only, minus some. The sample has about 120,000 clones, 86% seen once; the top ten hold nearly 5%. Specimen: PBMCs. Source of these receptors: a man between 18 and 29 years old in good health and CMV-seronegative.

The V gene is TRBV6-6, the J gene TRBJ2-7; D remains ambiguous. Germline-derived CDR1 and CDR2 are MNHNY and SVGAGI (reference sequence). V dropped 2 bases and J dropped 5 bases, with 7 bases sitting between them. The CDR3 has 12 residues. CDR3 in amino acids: CASSYRAHEQYF. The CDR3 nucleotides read TGTGCCAGCAGTTACCGAGCCCACGAGCAGTACTTC.

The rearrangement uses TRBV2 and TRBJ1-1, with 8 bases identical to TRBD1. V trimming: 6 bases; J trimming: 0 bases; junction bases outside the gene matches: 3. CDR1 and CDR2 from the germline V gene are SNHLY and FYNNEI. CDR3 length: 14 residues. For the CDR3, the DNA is TGTGCCAGCAGGGTGACAGGGGTGAACACTGAAGCTTTCTTT. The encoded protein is CASRVTGVNTEAFF.

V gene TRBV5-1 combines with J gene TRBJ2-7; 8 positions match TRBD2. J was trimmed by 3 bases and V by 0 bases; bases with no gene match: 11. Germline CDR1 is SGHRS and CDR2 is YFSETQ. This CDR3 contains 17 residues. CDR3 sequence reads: CASSLAPAGVGGYEQYF. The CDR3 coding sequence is TGCGCCAGCAGCTTGGCCCCAGCGGGAGTAGGGGGCTACGAGCAGTACTTC.

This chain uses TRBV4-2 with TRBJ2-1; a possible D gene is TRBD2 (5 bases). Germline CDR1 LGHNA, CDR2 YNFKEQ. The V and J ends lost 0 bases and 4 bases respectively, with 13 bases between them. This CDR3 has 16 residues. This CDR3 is CASSQDERRTYNEQFF. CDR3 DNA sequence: TGTGCCAGCAGCCAAGATGAGCGGAGGACTTACAATGAGCAGTTCTTC.

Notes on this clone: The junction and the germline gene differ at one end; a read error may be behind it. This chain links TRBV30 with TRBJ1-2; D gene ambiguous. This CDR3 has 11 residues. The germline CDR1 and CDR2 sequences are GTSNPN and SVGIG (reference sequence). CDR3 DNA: TGTGCCTGGAGTGATAGGCCGGGAATGTTCTTC. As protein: CAWSDRPGMFF.